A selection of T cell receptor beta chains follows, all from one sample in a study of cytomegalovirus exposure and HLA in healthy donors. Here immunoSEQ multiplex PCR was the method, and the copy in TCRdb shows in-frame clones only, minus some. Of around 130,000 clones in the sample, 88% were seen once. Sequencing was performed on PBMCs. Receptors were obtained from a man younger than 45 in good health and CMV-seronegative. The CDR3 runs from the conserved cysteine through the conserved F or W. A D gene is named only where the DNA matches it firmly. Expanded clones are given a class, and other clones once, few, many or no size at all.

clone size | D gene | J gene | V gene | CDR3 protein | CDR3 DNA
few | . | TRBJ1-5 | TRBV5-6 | CASSSRIGGGGQPQHF | TGTGCCAGCAGCTCCCGGATAGGGGGAGGGGGTCAGCCCCAGCATTTT
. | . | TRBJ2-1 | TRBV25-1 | CASSESFFRTANEQFF | TGTGCCAGCAGTGAATCCTTCTTTCGGACAGCCAATGAGCAGTTCTTC
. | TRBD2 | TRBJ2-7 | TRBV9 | CASSFGLAGRHEQYF | TGTGCCAGCAGCTTTGGACTAGCGGGAAGGCACGAGCAGTACTTC
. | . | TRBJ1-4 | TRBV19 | CASSAPRGLGEKLFF | TGTGCCAGTAGTGCCCCCAGGGGCTTGGGGGAAAAACTGTTTTTT
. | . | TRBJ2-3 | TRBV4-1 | CASSQDITADTQYF | TGCGCCAGCAGCCAAGATATAACGGCAGATACGCAGTATTTT
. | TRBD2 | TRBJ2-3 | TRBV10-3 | CASHASGEADTQYF | TGTGCTTCCCACGCTAGCGGAGAGGCAGATACGCAGTATTTT
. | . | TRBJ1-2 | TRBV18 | CASSRQDYGYTF | TGTGCCAGCTCACGACAGGACTATGGCTACACCTTC
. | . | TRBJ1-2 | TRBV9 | CASSVGEVGYTF | TGTGCCAGCAGCGTGGGAGAGGTCGGCTACACCTTC
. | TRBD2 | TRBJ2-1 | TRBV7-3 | CASSPSGNGNEQFF | TGTGCCAGCAGCCCTAGCGGGAACGGGAATGAGCAGTTCTTC
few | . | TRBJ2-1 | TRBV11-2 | CASSLDLNEQFF | TGTGCCAGCAGCTTAGATCTCAATGAGCAGTTCTTC
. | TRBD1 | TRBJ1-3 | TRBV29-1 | CSVPTGTGNTIYF | TGCAGCGTCCCGACAGGGACTGGAAACACCATATATTTT
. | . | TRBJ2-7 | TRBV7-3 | CASSLIGGEQYF | TGTGCCAGCAGCTTAATAGGGGGCGAGCAGTACTTC
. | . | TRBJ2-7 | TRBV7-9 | CASSLGLGQPGDEQYF | TGTGCCAGCAGCTTAGGGTTGGGGCAGCCGGGGGACGAGCAGTACTTC
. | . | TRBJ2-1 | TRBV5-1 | CASSREAGSYNEQFF | TGCGCCAGCAGCCGCGAGGCCGGGTCCTACAATGAGCAGTTCTTC
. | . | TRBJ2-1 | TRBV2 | CASKKDINYNEQFF | TGTGCCAGCAAAAAGGACATAAACTACAATGAGCAGTTCTTC
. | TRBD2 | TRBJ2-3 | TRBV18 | CASSSSGGPSTDTQYF | TGTGCCAGCTCAAGCAGCGGGGGACCTAGCACAGATACGCAGTATTTT
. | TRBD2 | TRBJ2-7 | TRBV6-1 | CASSENGLAYEQYF | TGTGCCAGCAGTGAAAATGGACTAGCCTACGAGCAGTACTTC
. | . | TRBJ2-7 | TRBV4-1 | CASSQGGPQYF | TGCGCCAGCAGCCAAGGGGGGCCGCAGTACTTC
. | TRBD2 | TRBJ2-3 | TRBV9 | CASSAIPGTSGRGDTQYF | TGTGCCAGCAGCGCGATACCCGGGACTAGCGGGAGAGGAGATACGCAGTATTTT
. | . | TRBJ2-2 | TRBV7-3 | CASSLGTLHTGELFF | TGTGCCAGCAGCTTGGGGACACTCCACACCGGGGAGCTGTTTTTT
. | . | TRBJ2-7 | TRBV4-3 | CASSQVGVGGYEQYF | TGCGCCAGCAGCCAAGTCGGGGTAGGGGGCTACGAGCAGTACTTC
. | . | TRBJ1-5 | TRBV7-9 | CASSGQTDNQPQHF | TGTGCCAGCAGCGGACAGACTGATAATCAGCCCCAGCATTTT
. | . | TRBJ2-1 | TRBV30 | CAWSVVTRDPEQFF | TGTGCCTGGAGTGTCGTGACTAGGGATCCCGAGCAGTTCTTC
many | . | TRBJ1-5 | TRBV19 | CASSIGIGRANQPQHF | TGTGCCAGTAGTATAGGAATAGGCAGGGCCAATCAGCCCCAGCATTTT
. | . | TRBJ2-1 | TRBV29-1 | CSVEGSMGGSYNEQFF | TGCAGCGTTGAAGGGTCGATGGGGGGCTCCTACAATGAGCAGTTCTTC
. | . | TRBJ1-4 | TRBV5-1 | CASSKTGNNEKLFF | TGCGCCAGCAGCAAGACAGGCAATAATGAAAAACTGTTTTTT
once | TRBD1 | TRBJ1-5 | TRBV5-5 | CASSLASSDRLNQPQHF | TGTGCCAGCAGCTTGGCCTCCTCGGACAGGCTTAATCAGCCCCAGCATTTT
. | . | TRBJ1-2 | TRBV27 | CASSSGVGRYGYTF | TGTGCCAGCAGCTCCGGGGTGGGTCGCTATGGCTACACCTTC
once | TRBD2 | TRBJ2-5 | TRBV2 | CASRRREVRETQYF | TGTGCCAGCAGGAGGCGGGAGGTGAGAGAGACCCAGTACTTC
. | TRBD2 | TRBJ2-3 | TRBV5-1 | CASKRETSGSTDTQYF | TGCGCCAGCAAACGGGAAACTAGCGGGTCGACAGATACGCAGTATTTT
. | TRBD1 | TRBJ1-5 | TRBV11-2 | CASSKQGRNQPQHF | TGTGCCAGCAGCAAACAGGGGCGGAATCAGCCCCAGCATTTT
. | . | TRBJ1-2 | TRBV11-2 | CASSLEVGGYTF | TGTGCCAGCAGCTTAGAGGTCGGTGGCTACACCTTC
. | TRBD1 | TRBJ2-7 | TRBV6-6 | CASTPGQVTHEQYF | TGTGCCAGCACCCCCGGACAGGTAACCCACGAGCAGTACTTC
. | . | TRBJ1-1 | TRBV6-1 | CASSQPSGANTEAFF | TGTGCCAGCAGCCAACCCTCGGGAGCGAACACTGAAGCTTTCTTT
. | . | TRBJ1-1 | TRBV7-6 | CASSQRVNTEAFF | TGTGCCAGCAGTCAACGGGTGAACACTGAAGCTTTCTTT
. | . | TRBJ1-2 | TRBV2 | CASSEPPQIDYNYGYTF | TGTGCCAGCAGTGAACCCCCCCAAATAGATTATAACTATGGCTACACCTTC
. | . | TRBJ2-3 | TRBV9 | CASSPSQGGPTDTQYF | TGTGCCAGCAGCCCTAGTCAGGGGGGCCCCACAGATACGCAGTATTTT
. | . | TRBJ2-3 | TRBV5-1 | CASSVGAGDTQYF | TGCGCCAGCTCGGTAGGGGCGGGGGATACGCAGTATTTT
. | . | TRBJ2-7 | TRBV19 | CASSTQQYSYEQYF | TGTGCCAGTAGTACTCAACAGTACTCCTACGAGCAGTACTTC
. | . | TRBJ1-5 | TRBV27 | CASRSTGYSNQPQHF | TGTGCCAGCAGGTCTACAGGGTATAGCAATCAGCCCCAGCATTTT
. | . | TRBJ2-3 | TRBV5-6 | CASSLAGADTQYF | TGTGCCAGCAGCTTGGCAGGGGCAGATACGCAGTATTTT
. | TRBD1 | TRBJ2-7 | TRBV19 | CASSDRVKQYF | TGTGCCAGTAGCGACAGGGTCAAGCAGTACTTC
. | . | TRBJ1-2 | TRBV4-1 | CASSQGAASKNYGYTF | TGCGCCAGCAGCCAAGGGGCCGCCTCAAAAAACTATGGCTACACCTTC